This is a list of T cell receptor beta chains from one sample in a study of cytomegalovirus exposure and HLA in healthy donors. Generated by immunoSEQ multiplex PCR, the TCRdb table keeps only in-frame clones and is missing some. This table has over 75,000 clones, 64% appearing once. The sequenced sample consisted of PBMCs. These receptors came from a human donor in good health. CDR3s include the opening cysteine and the closing phenylalanine or tryptophan. A D gene is named only where the DNA matches it firmly. Part of the rows lack a size; the others show once, few, many or a class for expanded clones.

d_gene	v_gene	abundance	j_gene	CDR3nt	CDR3aa
TRBD1	TRBV2	few	TRBJ2-5	TGTGCCCTACGAGAGGGGGCGAGTGAGACCCAGTACTTC	CALREGASETQYF
TRBD2	TRBV6-6	-	TRBJ2-7	TGTGCCAGCAGCCCCTACGCGGGGGTGATCTACGAGCAGTACTTC	CASSPYAGVIYEQYF
TRBD2	TRBV18	-	TRBJ2-5	TGTGCCAGCTCACCACCGCCCGGGACTAGCGGACTTCAAGAGACCCAGTACTTC	CASSPPPGTSGLQETQYF
-	TRBV5-1	few	TRBJ2-6	TGCGCCAGCAGCTTAGCCACAGGGTCAGGGGCCAACGTCCTGACTTTC	CASSLATGSGANVLTF
TRBD1	TRBV27	-	TRBJ2-3	TGTGCCAGCGGACACAGGGGACCCACAGATACGCAGTATTTT	CASGHRGPTDTQYF
TRBD2	TRBV6-5	-	TRBJ2-7	TGTGCCAGCAGTTACTCTCGGGGGGGGTCCTACGAGCAGTACTTC	CASSYSRGGSYEQYF
TRBD2	TRBV25-1	-	TRBJ2-2	TGTGCCAGCAGTCCCCCGGGGGGACTTTACACCGGGGAGCTGTTTTTT	CASSPPGGLYTGELFF
-	TRBV11-1	-	TRBJ2-7	TGTGCCAGCAACGGACAGTGGGACTCCTACGAGCAGTACTTC	CASNGQWDSYEQYF
-	TRBV5-4	-	TRBJ2-5	TGTGCCAGCAGCTTGGACCCGAGGGAGACCCAGTACTTC	CASSLDPRETQYF
-	TRBV6-5	-	TRBJ2-7	TGTGCCAGCAGTTGGACTGTTAGCTCCTACGAGCAGTACTTC	CASSWTVSSYEQYF
-	TRBV7-8	-	TRBJ2-1	TGTGCCAGCAGCTTAGTGACTAACGGCCACAATGAGCAGTTCTTC	CASSLVTNGHNEQFF
-	TRBV30	-	TRBJ2-5	TGTGCCTGGACCCGCGGTTTTCTACAAGGAAACCAAGAGACCCAGTACTTC	CAWTRGFLQGNQETQYF
TRBD1	TRBV5-1	few	TRBJ2-2	TGCGCCAGCAGCTTGGGGGACAGGGAGACCGGGGAGCTGTTTTTT	CASSLGDRETGELFF
TRBD1	TRBV19	-	TRBJ1-2	TGTGCCAGCAGAGGGACAGGGTATGGCTACACCTTC	CASRGTGYGYTF
TRBD2	TRBV18	few	TRBJ2-1	TGTGCCAGCTCCGAGACTTGGGGGGGGGTAAATGAGCAGTTCTTC	CASSETWGGVNEQFF
TRBD1	TRBV6-1	-	TRBJ1-5	TGTGCCAGCAGCCACGAACAGGGGAACAATCAGCCCCAGCATTTT	CASSHEQGNNQPQHF
TRBD1	TRBV6-6	-	TRBJ1-6	TGTGCCAGCAGTCACCGGGACAGGGTTTCACCCCTCCACTTT	CASSHRDRVSPLHF
-	TRBV7-2	-	TRBJ2-6	TGTGCCAGCAGCCGGGTAGGAAGCTCTGGGGCCAACGTCCTGACTTTC	CASSRVGSSGANVLTF
-	TRBV5-1	few	TRBJ1-1	TGCGCCAGCAGCTTGGGAGGGCCCACCCGGGGTGAAGCTTTCTTT	CASSLGGPTRGEAFF
-	TRBV6-5	-	TRBJ1-6	TGTGCCAGCAGTTACTCGGACACCTCCAACCTCCACTTT	CASSYSDTSNLHF
TRBD1	TRBV18	-	TRBJ1-6	TGTGCCAGCTCACCGGGACAGCTTAATTCACCCCTCCACTTT	CASSPGQLNSPLHF
-	TRBV13	once	TRBJ1-1	TGTGCCAGCAGCTTATTCGGGAGGGGGGACACTGAAGCTTTCTTT	CASSLFGRGDTEAFF
-	TRBV18	-	TRBJ2-5	TGTGCCAGCTCGCTTAGACAGACCCAAGAGACCCAGTACTTC	CASSLRQTQETQYF
-	TRBV6-1	-	TRBJ1-2	TGTGCCAGCAGTCCCGGGAATGCTAACTATGGCTACACCTTC	CASSPGNANYGYTF
-	TRBV6-5	-	TRBJ1-2	TGTGCCAGCAGTTTAGAGGGTAGCTATGGCTACACCTTC	CASSLEGSYGYTF
-	TRBV11-2	-	TRBJ2-3	TGTGCCAGCAGCCCGACAGGTCGCGATACGCAGTATTTT	CASSPTGRDTQYF
TRBD1	TRBV6-1	-	TRBJ1-1	TGTGCCAGCAGTCGCCAGACAGGGGGGACTGAAGCTTTCTTT	CASSRQTGGTEAFF
-	TRBV7-2	once	TRBJ1-1	TGTGCCAGCAGCTTAGACAGGAACACTGAAGCTTTCTTT	CASSLDRNTEAFF
TRBD1	TRBV7-3	-	TRBJ2-1	TGTGCCAGCAGGCAGACCGGGACAGCCTACAATGAGCAGTTCTTC	CASRQTGTAYNEQFF
TRBD1	TRBV10-1	-	TRBJ2-3	TGCGCCAGCAGTGAGTCGAGAACAGGGGGCCCAGATACGCAGTATTTT	CASSESRTGGPDTQYF
-	TRBV5-6	few	TRBJ2-7	TGTGCCAGCAGCTTGTTGTCCGACATATACTCCTACGAGCAGTACTTC	CASSLLSDIYSYEQYF
TRBD1	TRBV18	-	TRBJ1-4	TGTGCCAGCTCGTCCGGACAGGGATATTCTCGTGAAAAACTGTTTTTT	CASSSGQGYSREKLFF
TRBD1	TRBV5-1	once	TRBJ1-2	TGCGCCAGCAGCCTCCTGACAGGGGGCGCCAACTATGGCTACACCTTC	CASSLLTGGANYGYTF
TRBD2	TRBV7-8	few	TRBJ2-3	TGTGCCAGCAGCCTCGGGGGGGCAACAGATACGCAGTATTTT	CASSLGGATDTQYF
-	TRBV7-2	few	TRBJ2-7	TGTGCCAGCAGCGTACAGGGTAAACGCGAGCAGTACTTC	CASSVQGKREQYF
TRBD2	TRBV7-2	-	TRBJ2-5	TGTGCCAGCAGCTTCGATAGCGGGGGCCTAGAGACCCAGTACTTC	CASSFDSGGLETQYF
-	TRBV6-5	few	TRBJ1-1	TGTGCCAGCAGGCGGGGAGACCGATCAGAAGCTTTCTTT	CASRRGDRSEAFF
TRBD1	TRBV6-5	-	TRBJ2-5	TGTGCCGGACGGGACAGGGGGACGGAGCAAGAGACCCAGTACTTC	CAGRDRGTEQETQYF
TRBD2	TRBV11-3	-	TRBJ2-3	TGTGCCAGCAGCTTAGATACTTTCACTAGCGGGACTAGCACAGATACGCAGTATTTT	CASSLDTFTSGTSTDTQYF
-	TRBV6-1	-	TRBJ1-1	TGTGCCAGCAGTGGAGGTGGGGGGACCACTGAAGCTTTCTTT	CASSGGGGTTEAFF
TRBD1	TRBV4-3	-	TRBJ2-3	TGCGCCAGCAGCCAGGGACAGAGCACAGATACGCAGTATTTT	CASSQGQSTDTQYF
-	TRBV5-6	-	TRBJ2-2	TGTGCCAGCAGCTTCGCAGCGTACGGGGAGCTGTTTTTT	CASSFAAYGELFF
-	TRBV5-6	-	TRBJ2-7	TGTGCCAGCACCCCAGGGGTGGGTTACGAGCAGTACTTC	CASTPGVGYEQYF
TRBD2	TRBV29-1	-	TRBJ2-1	TGCAGCGGTAGCGGGGCGCGGTCCTACAATGAGCAGTTCTTC	CSGSGARSYNEQFF
TRBD1	TRBV29-1	-	TRBJ1-1	TGCAGCGTTATCCGGGACAGGGTGGCCACTGAAGCTTTCTTT	CSVIRDRVATEAFF
-	TRBV6-5	few	TRBJ1-3	TGTGCCAGCAGTTACTCGGCAGGGATCTCTGGAAACACCATATATTTT	CASSYSAGISGNTIYF
-	TRBV4-3	-	TRBJ1-1	TGCGCCAGCAGCCAATCAGCAGGGGTAGAGGGTGAAGCTTTCTTT	CASSQSAGVEGEAFF
-	TRBV25-1	-	TRBJ1-1	TGTGCCAGCAGTGCCGAGGTCACCGGCTACACTGAAGCTTTCTTT	CASSAEVTGYTEAFF
TRBD1	TRBV6-5	-	TRBJ2-6	TGTGCCAGCAGTCTAAAACCCGGGACAGGCAACGTCCTGACTTTC	CASSLKPGTGNVLTF
TRBD2	TRBV11-2	few	TRBJ2-3	TGTGCCAGCAGCCCCCGAGGTAGCGGGGGCCCTGGGGGTACGCAGTATTTT	CASSPRGSGGPGGTQYF
-	TRBV5-4	-	TRBJ1-6	TGTGCCAGCAGCTTGTTTGCGCCGAGTTCACCCCTCCACTTT	CASSLFAPSSPLHF
-	TRBV7-7	-	TRBJ1-4	TGTGCCAGCAGCCCAGGCAGGGGCGATGAAAAACTGTTTTTT	CASSPGRGDEKLFF
-	TRBV18	-	TRBJ2-3	TGTGCCAGCTCATCCCTTCTTATGCCAGACACTAGCACAGATACGCAGTATTTT	CASSSLLMPDTSTDTQYF
-	TRBV5-4	-	TRBJ2-7	TGTGCCAGCAGCTTGGTGGGAGCTGCCTACGAGCAGTACTTC	CASSLVGAAYEQYF
-	TRBV30	-	TRBJ2-1	TGTGCCTGGAACTGGGGGCATAATGAGCAGTTCTTC	CAWNWGHNEQFF
TRBD1	TRBV6-5	few	TRBJ1-2	TGTGCCACCGCGGGACAGGCCAACTATGGCTACACCTTC	CATAGQANYGYTF
-	TRBV9	-	TRBJ1-3	TGTGCCAGCAGCGTAGCTCCAGCGGCTGGAAACACCATATATTTT	CASSVAPAAGNTIYF
-	TRBV19	few	TRBJ2-4	TGTGCCAGTAGTATACGCTACAAAAACATTCAGTACTTC	CASSIRYKNIQYF
-	TRBV11-3	-	TRBJ2-7	TGTGCCAGCAGCTATGGACAGATCTACGAGCAGTACTTC	CASSYGQIYEQYF